The clone carrying this T cell receptor beta chain has a single count. This record belongs to a study of tumor-infiltrating lymphocytes in primary liver carcinoma. The study extracted blood RNA from unsorted whole blood and also extracted germline DNA. The CDR3 totals 14 residues. Deletions cut 0 bases from V and 3 bases from J, with 8 bases between. Germline V gene data show CDR1 as MNHEY and CDR2 as SVGAGI. cDNA specific to TCR beta was made from 500 ng of total RNA, with a constant-region primer employed for priming. Sequencing libraries for TCR beta derived from three nested multiplex PCR rounds that used slightly modified ARM-PCR. Each of the first two PCR rounds ran around 10 cycles with TRBV1-TRBV30 forward and C-beta reverse primers. MiXCR, run by TCRdb on the multiplex PCR reads, gives a single entry per CDR3 protein. The sample shows around 330,000 distinct CDR3 sequences, almost 60% of them seen only once.

Sequencing was done on a sample of peripheral blood. The origin of this receptor is a woman aged 25-40 years with primary liver carcinoma and hepatitis B virus infection. The chain uses TRBV6-5 and TRBJ2-5; D is unresolved. The CDR3 sequence: CASSYSGREETQYF. Here the CDR3 DNA reads TGTGCCAGCAGTTACTCCGGCCGGGAAGAGACCCAGTACTTC.